This TCR beta chain was obtained from a study of CD8+CD57+ T cells in acquired aplastic anemia. Study in general: Sorted CD4+ and CD8+ cells gave a mean 3.2 ug DNA, range 0.2 to 27.4 ug.

Looked up from germline, CDR1 is SNHLY and CDR2 is FYNNEI. The CDR3 has 15 residues. V gave up 2 bases and J gave up 4 bases, with 12 bases separating them. Profiling that covered TCR beta VDJ and CDR3 relied on genomic DNA as its template. Via MiXCR, TCRdb re-called the reads, giving one row per CDR3 protein. The table has around 190,000 distinct CDR3 sequences, about 59% seen once. The sample holds one count of this clonotype. This TCR derives from a human donor in good health. V is TRBV2 and J is TRBJ1-5, with D uncertain. Sequencing was performed on sorted CD4+, CD8+, or CD8+CD57+ T cells (not recorded which) from PBMCs. DNA for the CDR3: TGTGCCAGCAGTGAATGGGGTTTTGGGAATCAGCCCCAGCATTTT. Protein product: CASSEWGFGNQPQHF.